This paragraph reports one TCR beta chain. This record belongs to a study of T-cell memory formation after mild COVID-19. Study background: Clusters were largely donor specific.

TCRdb fed the 5' RACE reads into MiXCR, producing one record per CDR3 protein. The repertoire holds approximately 500,000 distinct CDR3 sequences, with approximately 23% as singletons. This sequence originates from an adult woman who had mild COVID-19 (a few samples of this study predate the infection). Cell type and time point are not known. Sequencing was performed on PBMCs or a T cell subset sorted from them (not recorded which).

The CDR3 nucleotides read TGCAGCGTCACAGTACACTCTACAAATGAGCAGTTCTTC. Protein product: CSVTVHSTNEQFF. This sequence joins TRBV29-1 and TRBJ2-1; D is unclear. Trimming took off 6 bases at V and 7 bases at J, with 16 bases between the two ends. CDR1 SQVTM and CDR2 ANQGSEA come from the germline V gene. This CDR3 has 13 residues.